The present T cell receptor beta chain was sequenced within a study of T cells in Graves' hyperthyroidism and ophthalmopathy. Patients counted as stable if ophthalmopathy did not develop within 18 months. Disease duration under 2 months; hyperthyroidism patients were aged 18 to 65. Clinical symptoms, serum thyroxine, TRAb, thyroid ultrasound and orbital computed tomography informed diagnoses. Looked up from germline, CDR1 is SGHDT and CDR2 is YYEEEE. Trimming pared 4 bases from V and 6 bases from J, leaving 22 bases between. The CDR3 totals 16 residues. A word on this clonotype: Its antigen is unidentified.

RNA transcripts provided the source from which TCR beta CDR3 regions were amplified. Initially, a first-round RT-PCR of the TCR CDR3 employed the HTBI primer set. TCRdb analysed the multiplex PCR reads with MiXCR anew, one entry per CDR3 protein. The sample has about 760,000 distinct CDR3 sequences, 30% to 40% seen once. Notes on the study in general: Also found in blood were most expanded thyroid clonotypes above 0.001.

The sample was blood. The source of this sequence is a woman aged 40-49 years with Graves' hyperthyroidism. The chain carries TRBV5-6 and TRBJ1-2, with D perhaps TRBD1 (6 bases). CDR3 bases: TGTGCCAGCAGCCGCCTCGGGGTAGGGGGTGTAGATGGCTACACCTTC. The encoded protein is CASSRLGVGGVDGYTF.